The 22 T cell receptor beta chains given below trace back to one sample, sequenced in a study of cytomegalovirus exposure and HLA in healthy donors. PCR involved 60 Vbeta and 13 Jbeta primers. Using immunoSEQ multiplex PCR, the repertoire was profiled, and TCRdb retains in-frame clones only, with some absent. The table includes just under 95,000 clones, 81% detected once. Sequenced input: PBMCs. These receptor sequences come from a human donor in good health.

The gene calls are TRBV7-2 and TRBJ2-2; weak D call: TRBD1 (5 bases). The V gene's germline CDR1 is SGHTA and CDR2 FQGNSA. Trimming cost V 0 bases and J 7 bases, with 12 bases left between them. This CDR3 has 15 amino acids. In DNA form, the CDR3 reads TGTGCCAGCAGCTTAGCGGGGCCCCAGATCGGGGAGCTGTTTTTT. It is translated as CASSLAGPQIGELFF.

This clone came up a few times. The chain has TRBV7-6 and TRBJ2-7, with 8 bases that match TRBD1. CDR1 is SGHVS and CDR2 is FNYEAQ in the germline V gene. The J segment lost 9 bases and the V segment lost 3 bases, leaving 4 bases of the junction unmatched. The CDR3 runs to 12 residues. The CDR3 protein is CASSFQGAGQYF. As DNA, the CDR3 is TGTGCCAGCAGCTTTCAGGGGGCTGGGCAGTACTTC.

The rearrangement uses TRBV30 and TRBJ1-4, with D hard to call. This CDR3 spans 13 amino acids. CDR1 and CDR2 (germline): GTSNPN, SVGIG (reference sequence). CDR3 amino acids: CAIMTAANEKLFF. In DNA, the CDR3 is TGTGCAATAATGACGGCGGCTAATGAAAAACTGTTTTTT.

The chain joins TRBV4-3 to TRBJ2-1; TRBD1 agrees at 10 bases. V gave up 6 bases and J gave up 5 bases; unmatched junction bases: 4. Germline V gene lookup returns CDR1 LGHNA and CDR2 YSLEER. The CDR3 sequence is 14 residues long. This chain's CDR3 is CASSLGTGDNEQFF. The CDR3 DNA sequence: TGCGCCAGCAGTCTGGGGACAGGGGACAATGAGCAGTTCTTC.

V and J are TRBV9 and TRBJ1-4; TRBD1 matches 10 bases. J lost 2 bases, V lost 7 bases, and 11 bases had no gene match. CDR1 SGDLS and CDR2 YYNGEE come from the germline V gene. This CDR3 spans 17 amino acids. The CDR3 loop is CASGSGTGETTNEKLFF. The DNA of the CDR3 is TGTGCCAGCGGCTCCGGGACAGGGGAAACGACTAATGAAAAACTGTTTTTT.

This chain connects TRBV11-2 to TRBJ2-1; 10 bases match TRBD2. CDR1 and CDR2 from the germline V gene are SGHAT and FQNNGV. The CDR3 loop spans 16 amino acids. J lost 10 bases, V lost 1 base, and 10 bases had no gene match. The CDR3 reads CASSLAAANSGGEQFF. The DNA of the CDR3 is TGTGCCAGCAGCTTAGCGGCGGCTAATAGCGGGGGGGAGCAGTTCTTC.

V usage is TRBV30 and J usage is TRBJ2-1, with no clear D. CDR3 length equals 15 residues. Trimming removed 0 bases at V and 3 bases at J, with 12 bases between. Germline V lookup: CDR1 GTSNPN, CDR2 SVGIG (reference sequence). CDR3 region: CAWSVETHIYNEQFF. The CDR3 DNA reads TGTGCCTGGAGTGTGGAGACTCATATCTACAATGAGCAGTTCTTC.

The chain employs TRBV9 and TRBJ1-2, with D possibly matching TRBD1 (6 bases). CDR1 is SGDLS and CDR2 is YYNGEE in the germline V gene. The CDR3 has 14 amino acids. With 0 bases removed from V and 7 bases from J, the gap between germline ends came to 13 bases. The DNA for the CDR3 is TGTGCCAGCAGCGTAGCTCTACAGGGAGCTGGCTACACCTTC. Its protein is CASSVALQGAGYTF.

The count of this clone is one. Other nucleotide sequences from this sample produce the same CDR3. The CDR3 sequence is CASSRQTGNQPQHF. In DNA form, the CDR3 reads TGTGCCAGTAGTAGGCAGACAGGGAATCAGCCCCAGCATTTT. V usage is TRBV19 and J usage is TRBJ1-5; 7 bases align to TRBD1. Germline V gene sequence: CDR1 LNHDA, CDR2 SQIVND (reference sequence). The CDR3 contains 14 residues. Trimming took 4 bases from V and 4 from J; bases not matched to a gene: 4.

The chain links TRBV4-3 to TRBJ1-4, with unresolved D. Trimming shortened V by 3 bases and J by 10 bases, and 30 bases separated the two germline ends. The germline V gene encodes CDR1 LGHNA and CDR2 YSLEER. This CDR3 contains 19 residues. The CDR3 nucleotides are TGCGCCAGCAGCCAGAAGGCCAAGACTTTAGGCTCTCCCGTCCTAAAACTGTTTTTT. It codes for CASSQKAKTLGSPVLKLFF.

The chain carries TRBV7-2 and TRBJ1-2; 9 bases are shared with TRBD1. CDR3 length equals 17 residues. Germline loops: CDR1 SGHTA, CDR2 FQGNSA. Trimming cost V 5 bases and J 7 bases; bases outside gene matches: 17. CDR3 in amino acids: CASSPRRPRQGGSGYTF. The CDR3 DNA reads TGTGCCAGCAGCCCGAGGCGGCCAAGACAGGGGGGTAGTGGCTACACCTTC.

Of note for this clone: An end of the junction does not agree with germline; a read error may underlie this. This chain links TRBV7-9 with TRBJ2-7; D call uncertain. This CDR3 spans 12 amino acids. Germline CDR1 reads SEHNR; CDR2 reads FQNEAQ (reference sequence). CDR3 sequence reads: CSSSLTSYEQYF. CDR3 sequence (DNA): TGTTCCAGCAGCTTAACATCCTACGAGCAGTACTTC.

The chain employs TRBV7-2 and TRBJ2-3; the D gene is possibly TRBD1 (6 bases). The CDR3 runs 16 residues. Germline V CDR1 and CDR2: SGHTA, FQGNSA. Trimming stripped 5 bases from V and 2 bases from J, with 17 bases between. CDR3 amino acids: CASSPTRTAYTDTQYF. CDR3 nucleotides: TGTGCCAGCAGCCCCACCCGGACAGCTTACACAGATACGCAGTATTTT.

This clone appeared a single time. For the CDR3, the DNA is TGTGCCAGCAGCGCGACCGGGACAGGGATGGTCGAGCAGTACTTC. Translated, it gives CASSATGTGMVEQYF. The genes are TRBV9 and TRBJ2-7; 9 bases line up with TRBD1. CDR1 is SGDLS, CDR2 YYNGEE, per germline. The V and J ends lost 3 bases and 6 bases, in that order; junction bases with no gene match: 10. CDR3 length equals 15 residues.

This chain uses TRBV5-1 with TRBJ2-1; TRBD1 aligns across 8 bases. Germline loops: CDR1 SGHRS, CDR2 YFSETQ. J was trimmed by 0 bases and V by 4 bases; bases with no gene match: 9. There are 17 residues in the CDR3. The CDR3 sequence: CASSANRGFGSYNEQFF. CDR3 nucleotides: TGCGCCAGCAGCGCCAACAGGGGGTTCGGCTCCTACAATGAGCAGTTCTTC.

The sample holds a few counts of this clone. Other DNA sequences in the sample encode the same CDR3. The chain carries TRBV18 and TRBJ1-4; D not certain. The length of the CDR3 is 13 residues. The V end was cut by 0 bases, the J end by 8 bases, with 7 bases between. Germline CDR1 is KGHSH and CDR2 is LQKENI. As DNA, the CDR3 is TGTGCCAGCTCACCACCGATTGGCGAAAAACTGTTTTTT. Its protein product is CASSPPIGEKLFF. The whole variable domain, remainder taken from reference TRBV18 and TRBJ1-4, is NAGVMQNPRHLVRRRGQEARLRCSPMKGHSHVYWYRQLPEEGLKFMVYLQKENIIDESGMPKERFSAEFPKEGPSILRIQQVVRGDSAAYFCASSPPIGEKLFFGSGTQLSVL.

V gene TRBV5-4 combines with J gene TRBJ2-5, with D perhaps TRBD1 (6 bases). This CDR3 has 15 amino acids. CDR1 is SGHNT and CDR2 is YYREEE in the germline V gene (reference sequence). Trimming shortened V by 4 bases and J by 0 bases, and 13 bases separated the two germline ends. DNA for the CDR3: TGTGCCAGCAGCACCAGACAGGCCTACCAAGAGACCCAGTACTTC. It yields the protein CASSTRQAYQETQYF.

V gene TRBV19 combines with J gene TRBJ1-6, with 7 bases identical to TRBD1. Trimming at V came to 5 bases and at J to 3 bases, leaving 10 bases not matched to a gene. Germline assignment: CDR1 LNHDA and CDR2 SQIVND (reference sequence). This CDR3 comprises 17 residues. The CDR3 is CASSPPLDRLYNSPLHF. The CDR3 DNA reads TGTGCCAGTAGTCCCCCCCTGGACAGGCTCTATAATTCACCCCTCCACTTT.

This chain uses TRBV5-1 with TRBJ2-1; unclear D gene. CDR1 is SGHRS, CDR2 YFSETQ, per germline. The CDR3 runs to 10 residues. Trimming left V 8 bases short and J 5 bases short, with 5 bases between. The CDR3 sequence is CARSDNEQFF. The CDR3 DNA reads as TGCGCCAGGTCCGACAATGAGCAGTTCTTC.

The rearrangement uses TRBV5-1 and TRBJ2-7, with a weak D call TRBD1 (5 bases). The CDR3 contains 15 residues. V gave up 6 bases and J gave up 1 base, with 17 bases separating them. Germline CDR1 SGHRS, CDR2 YFSETQ. The CDR3 reads CASTDGQTYSYEQYF. The CDR3 nucleotides are TGCGCCAGCACTGACGGACAAACTTATTCCTACGAGCAGTACTTC.

This chain's CDR3 is CAGRQGLNTEAFF. In DNA form, the CDR3 reads TGTGCCGGACGACAGGGGTTGAACACTGAAGCTTTCTTT. V is TRBV2 and J is TRBJ1-1; 8 bases are shared with TRBD1. The V segment lost 11 bases and the J segment 0 bases; nucleotides outside the gene matches: 5. This CDR3 has 13 amino acids. CDR1 and CDR2 from the germline V gene are SNHLY and FYNNEI. The variable domain in full, completed from reference TRBV2 and TRBJ1-1, reads EPEVTQTPSHQVTQMGQEVILRCVPISNHLYFYWYRQILGQKVEFLVSFYNNEISEKSEIFDDQFSVERPDGSNFTLKIRSTKLEDSAMYFCAGRQGLNTEAFFGQGTRLTVV.

The V and J genes are TRBV15 and TRBJ2-7; no definite D call. The V gene lost 0 bases and the J gene lost 5 bases, with 8 bases spanning the gap. Germline assignment: CDR1 LNHNV and CDR2 YYDKDF (reference sequence). CDR3 length equals 13 residues. CDR3: CATSREEADEQYF. The CDR3 DNA reads as TGTGCCACCAGCAGAGAAGAGGCTGACGAGCAGTACTTC.